This entry lists 15 T cell receptor beta chains sequenced from one sample in a study of T cells expressing NK-cell markers (dated by TCRdb to about 2020). Library preparation used 5' RACE. The instrument given in TCRdb is Illumina HiSeq 2000. After the reads were reprocessed by TCRdb, one entry was made per CDR3 protein sequence, with no DNA. The sample's table lists a count of roughly 380,000 distinct CDR3 sequences. The ten largest clones represent 5.2% of the sample. The specimen sequenced was blood T cells: a sorted CD56 or NKG2C T cell subset, CD4+ or CD8+ T cells, or bulk PBMC T cells (not recorded which). Every receptor here comes from a man between 18 and 69 years old in good health.

The chain combines TRBV10-3 with TRBJ2-7; checking the TCRdb D call of TRBD1 is not possible without DNA. The germline V gene encodes CDR1 ENHRY and CDR2 SYGVKD. The CDR3 extends over 13 amino acids. CDR3 loop: CAISVGTIYEQYF.

The V and J genes are TRBV12-5 and TRBJ2-1; TCRdb reports TRBD2, a call that lacks DNA to check it against. The CDR3 consists of 19 residues. The germline V gene encodes CDR1 LGHNT and CDR2 FRNRAP. The CDR3 protein is CASGLTGLAGGPSYNEQFF.

This chain uses TRBV10-3 with TRBJ1-6. The CDR3 consists of 14 residues. The germline V gene has CDR1 ENHRY and CDR2 SYGVKD. The CDR3 sequence is CAIRTDSSRGFLHF.

V is TRBV9 and J is TRBJ2-1. Germline V gives CDR1 SGDLS, CDR2 YYNGEE. The CDR3 spans 12 residues. CDR3 sequence reads: CASSAFFNEQFF.

V is TRBV6-1 and J is TRBJ1-6; TCRdb picks TRBD1, but there is no DNA to check that call. The CDR3 loop spans 16 amino acids. CDR1 is MNHNS and CDR2 is SASEGT in the germline V gene. CDR3: CASSDPRGSYNSPLHF.

The gene calls are TRBV7-2 and TRBJ1-1. Looked up from germline, CDR1 is SGHTA and CDR2 is FQGNSA. This CDR3 has 14 residues. CDR3 region: CASSRHTMNTEAFF.

This chain uses TRBV12-3 or TRBV12-4 with TRBJ2-3; the D call of TRBD2 rests on TCRdb alone, since no DNA is present to check it. This CDR3 comprises 17 residues. CDR3 loop: CASSLGTSGGAPDTQYF.

This rearrangement joins TRBV7-6 to TRBJ2-7; TCRdb reports TRBD1, a call that lacks DNA to check it against. Germline loops: CDR1 SGHVS, CDR2 FNYEAQ. There are 15 residues in the CDR3. This CDR3 is CASSFRDVSSYEQYF.

This rearrangement joins TRBV20-1 to TRBJ2-3. The length of the CDR3 is 13 residues. In germline, CDR1 is DFQATT, CDR2 SNEGSKA (reference sequence). The chain's CDR3 is CSARDTSTDTQYF.

This chain links TRBV5-1 with TRBJ1-1; TCRdb gives TRBD1 as the D gene, but with no DNA this cannot be confirmed. Looked up from germline, CDR1 is SGHRS and CDR2 is YFSETQ. The CDR3 is made up of 14 amino acids. CDR3 amino acids: CASRLDSMNTEAFF.

The CDR3 reads CASSQDRRTSSHEQYF. The chain joins TRBV4-2 to TRBJ2-7; TCRdb's D call, TRBD2, is unchecked because there is no DNA. CDR1 and CDR2 from the germline V gene are LGHNA and YNFKEQ. CDR3 size: 16 residues.

The chain links TRBV5-1 to TRBJ2-5; TCRdb's assignment of TRBD1 cannot be checked, as there is no DNA. CDR3 length equals 16 residues. The germline CDR1 and CDR2 sequences are SGHRS and YFSETQ. CDR3 sequence: CASCYGTRSIQETQYF.

V usage is TRBV15 and J usage is TRBJ1-3. Germline loops: CDR1 LNHNV, CDR2 YYDKDF (reference sequence). The CDR3 totals 18 residues. The chain's CDR3 is CATSLRPFGGLIGNTIYF.

The rearrangement uses TRBV7-2 and TRBJ1-5; TCRdb lists TRBD1, though no DNA is available to test this call. CDR3 length: 15 residues. The germline V gene has CDR1 SGHTA and CDR2 FQGNSA. CDR3 residues: CASSWGRGRNQPQHF.

The chain joins TRBV10-3 to TRBJ1-3. Germline V gene lookup returns CDR1 ENHRY and CDR2 SYGVKD. The CDR3 covers 12 residues. This CDR3 reads CAIATSGNTIYF.